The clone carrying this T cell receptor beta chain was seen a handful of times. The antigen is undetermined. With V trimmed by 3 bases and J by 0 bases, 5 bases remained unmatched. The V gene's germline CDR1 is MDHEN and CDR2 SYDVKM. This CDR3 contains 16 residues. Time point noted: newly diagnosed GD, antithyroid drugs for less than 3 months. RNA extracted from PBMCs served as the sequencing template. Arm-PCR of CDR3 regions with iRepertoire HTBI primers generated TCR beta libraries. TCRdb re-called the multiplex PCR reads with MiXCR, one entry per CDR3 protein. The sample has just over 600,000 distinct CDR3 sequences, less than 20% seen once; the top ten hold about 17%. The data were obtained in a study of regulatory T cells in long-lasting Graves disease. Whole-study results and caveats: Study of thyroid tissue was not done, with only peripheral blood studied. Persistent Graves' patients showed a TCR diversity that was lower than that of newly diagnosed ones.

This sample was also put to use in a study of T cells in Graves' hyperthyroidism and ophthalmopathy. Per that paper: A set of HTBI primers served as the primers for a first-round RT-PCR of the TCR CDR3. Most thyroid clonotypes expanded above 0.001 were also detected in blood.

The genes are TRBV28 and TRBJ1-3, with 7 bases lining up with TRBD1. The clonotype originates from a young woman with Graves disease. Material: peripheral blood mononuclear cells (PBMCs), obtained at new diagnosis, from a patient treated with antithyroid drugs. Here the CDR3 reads CASSFTRDSSGNTIYF. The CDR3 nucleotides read TGTGCCAGCAGTTTTACCCGGGACAGCTCTGGAAACACCATATATTTT.